These 3 T cell receptor beta chains came from one sample sequenced in a study of T cell clonality in common variable immunodeficiency. Study observations and caveats: Common variable immunodeficiency TCR beta sequences reportedly had fewer deletions and N-nucleotide insertions.

These receptors are not linked to any known antigen. Clones were read by immunoSEQ multiplex PCR, and TCRdb kept only the in-frame ones, dropping some. The sample was found to contain about 34,000 clones, and every one recurs. Sequenced: peripheral blood mononuclear cells. Every receptor here comes from a human donor with common variable immunodeficiency.

This clone was seen repeatedly, ten times or more. The CDR3 end lies 3 residues beyond the end of the read and is filled in from the germline J gene. The V call is TRBV10-1, the J call TRBJ2-2; D not resolved. Trimming took 2 bases from V and 0 from J, leaving 7 bases between them. The CDR3 sequence is 15 residues long. Germline CDR1 reads WNHNN; CDR2 reads SYGVQD (reference sequence). CDR3 residues: CASSELPTNTGELFF. The DNA read from the CDR3 is TGCGCCAGCAGTGAGCTACCTACGAACACCGGGGAG.

Ten or more counts support this clone. Read sequence stops 3 residues before the CDR3 end, and the germline J gene provides the missing end. The gene calls are TRBV4-1 and TRBJ1-1; D might be TRBD1 (5 bases). V was cut by 3 bases and J by 6 bases, with 14 bases left in between. This CDR3 is built from 14 residues. From germline, CDR1 is MGHRA and CDR2 YSYEKL. The CDR3 here is CASSQGTRAPEAFF. The DNA read from the CDR3 is TGCGCCAGCAGCCAGGGGACTCGTGCCCCTGAA.

This clone has only a few counts. With the read ending 3 residues before the CDR3 end, the germline J gene is used to fill in that end. This chain connects TRBV23-1 to TRBJ2-2, with 9 bases identical to TRBD1. TRBV23-1 belongs to the ORF category, with a function that is uncertain. The CDR3 runs 13 residues. V lost 7 bases to trimming and J lost 6 bases; unmatched junction nucleotides: 3. The CDR3 region is CASIRQGAGELFF. The sequenced part of the CDR3 DNA is TGCGCCAGCATTAGACAGGGGGCCGGGGAG.